This is a list of T cell receptor beta chains from one sample in a study of blood T cell repertoires in COVID-19. Assay: immunoSEQ multiplex PCR; the TCRdb copy retains only in-frame clones and omits some. The profile shows roughly 32,000 clones, 90% of them singletons. Sequences were obtained from peripheral blood. The receptors here all came from an elderly man with acute or convalescent COVID-19. Each CDR3 is given with its conserved first and last residue. Fields, in order: D gene, clone size, J gene, V gene, CDR3 protein, CDR3 DNA. D genes are given only for firm matches. Part of the rows lack a size; the others show once, few, many or a class for expanded clones.

NA	NA	TRBJ1-5	TRBV2	CASSEGQAQPQHF	TGTGCCAGCAGTGAAGGACAGGCCCAGCCCCAGCATTTT
NA	NA	TRBJ1-6	TRBV19	CASSARDNNSPLHF	TGTGCCAGTAGTGCTCGGGACAATAATTCACCCCTCCACTTT
TRBD1	NA	TRBJ1-1	TRBV5-1	CASSLRTGRDTEAFF	TGCGCCAGCAGCCTGAGGACAGGGAGGGATACTGAAGCTTTCTTT
TRBD1	once	TRBJ2-7	TRBV18	CASSFGQDAYEQYF	TGTGCCAGCTCGTTCGGACAGGACGCCTACGAGCAGTACTTC
TRBD1	NA	TRBJ2-5	TRBV5-1	CASSDHLGQPYQETQYF	TGCGCCAGCAGCGACCACCTGGGACAGCCGTACCAAGAGACCCAGTACTTC
NA	NA	TRBJ1-4	TRBV7-2	CASSPRGGYATNEKLFF	TGTGCCAGCAGCCCCCGGGGAGGCTATGCAACTAATGAAAAACTGTTTTTT
TRBD1	NA	TRBJ2-7	TRBV7-9	CASSYRGARYEQYF	TGTGCCAGCAGCTACAGGGGCGCTCGTTACGAGCAGTACTTC
NA	NA	TRBJ2-5	TRBV19	CASSGRGTGETQYF	TGTGCCAGTAGTGGTAGGGGGACGGGGGAGACCCAGTACTTC
TRBD1	NA	TRBJ2-1	TRBV5-1	CASTGQVDSIREQFF	TGCGCCAGCACGGGACAGGTGGATTCAATCAGGGAGCAGTTCTTC
NA	few	TRBJ1-5	TRBV19	CASSTLQGNQPQHF	TGTGCCAGTAGTACCCTACAGGGAAATCAGCCCCAGCATTTT
NA	NA	TRBJ2-3	TRBV2	CASSARAASTDTQYF	TGTGCCAGCAGTGCGCGAGCGGCCAGCACAGATACGCAGTATTTT
NA	NA	TRBJ1-2	TRBV5-4	CASSSYGTPYGYTF	TGTGCCAGCAGCTCCTACGGGACACCCTATGGCTACACCTTC
NA	NA	TRBJ2-2	TRBV15	CATSRDHWVATEPNTGELFF	TGTGCCACCAGCAGAGATCATTGGGTCGCGACAGAGCCGAACACCGGGGAGCTGTTTTTT
NA	NA	TRBJ2-7	TRBV21-1	CASTWDRSSYEQYF	TGTGCCAGCACCTGGGACAGGTCGTCCTACGAGCAGTACTTC
NA	few	TRBJ2-2	TRBV27	CASSFSTGELFF	TGTGCCAGCAGTTTTAGCACCGGGGAGCTGTTTTTT
NA	once	TRBJ2-7	TRBV15	CATSRVRGSILSYEQYF	TGTGCCACCAGCAGAGTAAGGGGCTCAATCCTCTCCTACGAGCAGTACTTC
TRBD1	NA	TRBJ2-5	TRBV5-1	CASRKDRGLETQYF	TGCGCCAGCAGGAAAGACAGGGGGCTTGAGACCCAGTACTTC
TRBD1	NA	TRBJ2-1	TRBV5-1	CASSWDRGIDEQFF	TGCGCCAGCAGCTGGGACAGGGGTATCGATGAGCAGTTCTTC
NA	NA	TRBJ2-7	TRBV2	CASSVKLRGEQYF	TGTGCCAGCAGTGTGAAACTACGAGGGGAGCAGTACTTC
TRBD1	NA	TRBJ1-1	TRBV29-1	CSVQGVGLNTEAFF	TGCAGCGTTCAGGGGGTCGGGTTGAACACTGAAGCTTTCTTT
TRBD1	NA	TRBJ1-1	TRBV18	CASSPTLLPGGTEAFF	TGTGCCAGCTCACCTACACTTTTGCCAGGGGGCACTGAAGCTTTCTTT
TRBD1	NA	TRBJ2-1	TRBV19	CASSIVKGASEQFF	TGTGCCAGTAGTATAGTGAAGGGGGCAAGTGAGCAGTTCTTC
NA	NA	TRBJ1-2	TRBV24-1	CATSTGGQVGYTF	TGTGCCACCAGTACCGGAGGGCAGGTTGGCTACACCTTC
TRBD2	NA	TRBJ2-1	TRBV7-8	CASSPLAGNYNEQFF	TGTGCCAGCAGCCCACTAGCGGGGAACTACAATGAGCAGTTCTTC
NA	NA	TRBJ1-2	TRBV5-5	CASSPGGGQGYTF	TGTGCCAGCAGCCCGGGGGGAGGGCAGGGCTACACCTTC
NA	NA	TRBJ2-1	TRBV7-2	CASSLALRSGEQFF	TGTGCCAGCAGCTTAGCCCTGCGATCGGGTGAGCAGTTCTTC
NA	NA	TRBJ1-6	TRBV28	CASSFNRVGSPLHF	TGTGCCAGCAGTTTTAACAGGGTCGGTTCACCCCTCCACTTT
TRBD1	NA	TRBJ2-7	TRBV5-1	CASSLSATGVGEQYF	TGCGCCAGCAGCTTATCGGCGACAGGGGTCGGCGAGCAGTACTTC
NA	NA	TRBJ1-4	TRBV30	CAWSQQGSEKLFF	TGTGCCTGGAGTCAGCAGGGTAGTGAAAAACTGTTTTTT